These 26 T cell receptor beta chains originate from one sample sequenced in a study of blood T cell repertoires in COVID-19. TCRdb keeps only in-frame clones here, not all; method: immunoSEQ multiplex PCR. The sample lists fewer than 250,000 clones, approximately 83% occurring once. Sample: peripheral blood. These receptors were collected from a human donor in a cohort sampled during active COVID-19.

This clone was recorded a few times. The chain uses TRBV19 and TRBJ1-1; D perhaps matches TRBD1 (5 bases). CDR3 length: 12 residues. Germline CDR1 and CDR2: LNHDA and SQIVND (reference sequence). The germline V and J ends were trimmed by 6 bases and 6 bases, with 11 bases remaining between them. The CDR3 loop is CASRFRRAEAFF. The CDR3 DNA reads TGTGCCAGTAGATTTCGCAGGGCTGAAGCTTTCTTT.

The chain combines TRBV28 with TRBJ2-7, with 11 bases aligning to TRBD1. The ends lost 8 bases at V and 5 bases at J; junction bases unmatched: 11. The CDR3 covers 15 residues. Germline V gives CDR1 MDHEN, CDR2 SYDVKM. In DNA form, the CDR3 reads TGTGCCAGCCTATTCTCCGGGACAGGGGGAAACGAGCAGTACTTC. Protein product: CASLFSGTGGNEQYF. Based on the CDR3 plus reference TRBV28 and TRBJ2-7, the full variable domain is DVKVTQSSRYLVKRTGEKVFLECVQDMDHENMFWYRQDPGLGLRLIYFSYDVKMKEKGDIPEGYSVSREKKERFSLILESASTNQTSMYLCASLFSGTGGNEQYFGPGTRLTVT.

V and J are TRBV15 and TRBJ2-5, with 7 nucleotides matching TRBD2. The CDR3 loop spans 14 amino acids. The V gene's germline CDR1 is LNHNV and CDR2 YYDKDF (reference sequence). Trimming took 1 base from V and 5 from J; bases not matched to a gene: 4. The DNA for the CDR3 is TGTGCCACCAGCAGAGGGGAGCGGGGCGAGACCCAGTACTTC. Protein sequence: CATSRGERGETQYF.

J is TRBJ2-5 and V is TRBV19; D is perhaps TRBD2 (6 bases). The CDR3 spans 13 residues. Germline assignment: CDR1 LNHDA and CDR2 SQIVND (reference sequence). Between the trimmed V and J ends, which lost 6 bases and 4 bases, there was a span of 12 bases. CDR3 loop: CASRSVGGETQYF. CDR3 nucleotide sequence: TGTGCCAGTAGAAGTGTGGGAGGAGAGACCCAGTACTTC.

The chain couples TRBV27 to TRBJ2-1; no firm D call. Trimming shortened V by 3 bases and J by 9 bases, and 12 bases separated the two germline ends. Germline-derived CDR1 and CDR2 are MNHEY and SMNVEV (reference sequence). This CDR3 is 13 amino acids long. In DNA form, the CDR3 reads TGTGCCAGCAGTTTTAGGAGCTGGCCTGAGCAGTTCTTC. Its protein is CASSFRSWPEQFF.

The chain combines TRBV9 with TRBJ1-1; 11 bases agree with TRBD1. Germline-derived CDR1 and CDR2 are SGDLS and YYNGEE. After removal of 4 bases from V and 1 base from J, the junction contained 9 bases not matched to a gene. The CDR3 covers 17 residues. For the CDR3, the DNA is TGTGCCAGCAGCCCGCCGGACAGGGGGCTCAAGAACACTGAAGCTTTCTTT. This codes for CASSPPDRGLKNTEAFF.

The chain is built from TRBV11-2 and TRBJ1-1; D is possibly TRBD1 (5 bases). Per the germline V gene, CDR1 is SGHAT and CDR2 is FQNNGV. The CDR3 runs 17 residues. V shed 1 base and J shed 0 bases, with 15 bases lying between them. This CDR3 is CASSLAGFKSMNTEAFF. As DNA, the CDR3 is TGTGCCAGCAGCTTAGCAGGGTTCAAATCCATGAACACTGAAGCTTTCTTT.

This chain joins TRBV28 and TRBJ1-4, with D hard to call. Germline V gene sequence: CDR1 MDHEN, CDR2 SYDVKM. CDR3 size: 16 residues. Trimming shortened V by 4 bases and J by 5 bases, and 17 bases separated the two germline ends. This CDR3 reads CASSSSLNLRNEKLFF. The DNA of the CDR3 is TGTGCCAGCAGTTCAAGTTTGAATTTGAGAAATGAAAAACTGTTTTTT.

This clone occurred once. This chain links TRBV27 with TRBJ2-2; 7 bases fit TRBD1. This CDR3 comprises 15 residues. The V segment lost 3 bases and the J segment 5 bases; nucleotides outside the gene matches: 6. Per the germline V gene, CDR1 is MNHEY and CDR2 is SMNVEV (reference sequence). This chain's CDR3 is CASSFSGTETGELFF. The DNA of the CDR3 is TGTGCCAGCAGTTTCTCCGGGACAGAGACCGGGGAGCTGTTTTTT.

In its sample, this clone was seen once. The V call is TRBV3-1 (or the pseudogene TRBV3-2), the J call TRBJ2-5, with D hard to call. The germline gives CDR1 LGHDT, CDR2 YNNKEL (reference sequence). CDR3 length: 14 residues. V lost 1 base and J 1 base, leaving 7 bases between the germline ends. The CDR3 sequence: CASSQANTQETQYF. As DNA, the CDR3 is TGTGCCAGCAGCCAAGCGAACACCCAAGAGACCCAGTACTTC.

The chain employs TRBV5-6 and TRBJ1-2; D call uncertain. CDR3 length equals 12 residues. The germline CDR1 and CDR2 sequences are SGHDT and YYEEEE. V was trimmed by 6 bases and J by 6 bases, leaving 12 bases between them. In DNA, the CDR3 is TGTGCCAGCACTTCTACGCTTGATGGCTACACCTTC. Translated, it gives CASTSTLDGYTF.

This rearrangement joins TRBV7-9 to TRBJ2-2, with 7 bases identical to TRBD1. The length of the CDR3 is 14 residues. CDR1 and CDR2 from the germline V gene are SEHNR and FQNEAQ (reference sequence). The V segment lost 7 bases and the J segment 1 base; nucleotides outside the gene matches: 3. The CDR3 spells CASIRQGNTGELFF. CDR3 sequence (DNA): TGTGCCAGCATAAGACAGGGGAACACCGGGGAGCTGTTTTTT.

The J gene is TRBJ1-2, the V gene TRBV6-2 or TRBV6-3; 9 positions agree with TRBD1. V lost 4 bases, J lost 4 bases, and 7 bases stayed unmatched. The CDR3 runs 15 residues. The germline CDR1 and CDR2 sequences are MNHEY and SVGEGT. The CDR3 DNA follows: TGTGCCAGCAGTTCCTGGGACAGGGACTTCTATGGCTACACCTTC. It is translated as CASSSWDRDFYGYTF.

This rearrangement joins TRBV9 to TRBJ2-7, with 11 nucleotides matching TRBD2. Losses at the gene ends were 4 bases for V and 2 bases for J; bases not matched to a gene: 5. The CDR3 sequence is 15 residues long. Per the germline V gene, CDR1 is SGDLS and CDR2 is YYNGEE. CDR3: CASSPRLAGTYEQYF. In nucleotides, the CDR3 is TGTGCCAGCAGCCCACGACTAGCGGGGACCTACGAGCAGTACTTC.

This clone was recorded many times. The chain carries TRBV6-5 and TRBJ1-5; TRBD1 matches 9 bases. Losses at the gene ends were 4 bases for V and 3 bases for J; bases not matched to a gene: 4. This CDR3 has 15 residues. CDR1 is MNHEY, CDR2 SVGAGI, per germline. CDR3 DNA: TGTGCCAGCAGTTTTGGACAGGGGAACAATCAGCCCCAGCATTTT. It translates to CASSFGQGNNQPQHF.

As to this clone: It is unclear where the CDR3 begins or ends on the DNA, so no DNA is shown, and the CDR3 is as TCRdb lists it. The chain combines TRBV5-1 with TRBJ1-1. Germline V gene sequence: CDR1 SGHRS, CDR2 YFSETQ. The CDR3 is 17 amino acids in total, end residues counted. The CDR3 is CASSLTFGGSQDGEAFF.

The rearrangement uses TRBV11-2 and TRBJ2-3; tentative D call: TRBD1 (5 bases). Trimming pared 2 bases from V and 2 bases from J, leaving 8 bases between. Germline CDR1 and CDR2: SGHAT and FQNNGV. The CDR3 is 14 amino acids. CDR3 sequence: CASSLPGFTDTQYF. CDR3 sequence (DNA): TGTGCCAGCAGCTTACCAGGGTTCACAGATACGCAGTATTTT.

This clone occurred once. The V and J genes are TRBV12-3 or TRBV12-4 and TRBJ1-3; D gene unclear. The V gene lost 5 bases and the J gene lost 7 bases, with 9 bases spanning the gap. This CDR3 is 12 amino acids long. This chain's CDR3 is CASSKTRNTIYF. CDR3 DNA sequence: TGTGCCAGCAGTAAGACAAGGAACACCATATATTTT.

This clone was recorded many times. This sequence joins TRBV11-2 and TRBJ2-1; 9 bases agree with TRBD1. V lost 2 bases, J lost 6 bases, and 5 bases stayed unmatched. Germline CDR1 reads SGHAT; CDR2 reads FQNNGV. The length of the CDR3 is 15 residues. The DNA of the CDR3 is TGTGCCAGCAGCTTAAGGTGGACAGGGGCCAATGAGCAGTTCTTC. It encodes CASSLRWTGANEQFF. The whole variable domain, remainder taken from reference TRBV11-2 and TRBJ2-1, is EAGVAQSPRYKIIEKRQSVAFWCNPISGHATLYWYQQILGQGPKLLIQFQNNGVVDDSQLPKDRFSAERLKGVDSTLKIQPAKLEDSAVYLCASSLRWTGANEQFFGPGTRLTVL.

This clone was counted a single time. This chain links TRBV27 with TRBJ1-1, with D possibly TRBD1 on 6 matching bases. V was pared by 6 bases and J by 1 base, with 12 bases between. Germline V gene sequence: CDR1 MNHEY, CDR2 SMNVEV (reference sequence). CDR3 length: 14 amino acids. The CDR3 sequence: CASRSLQGNTEAFF. The CDR3 DNA reads as TGTGCCAGCAGGTCGTTACAGGGGAACACTGAAGCTTTCTTT.

In regard to this clone: This may be a read error: a much more frequent sequence differs by one nucleotide. The chain joins TRBV2 to TRBJ1-1; D remains ambiguous. The CDR3 has 12 amino acids. Germline CDR1 and CDR2: SNHLY and FYNNEI. Between the trimmed V and J ends, which lost 6 bases and 0 bases, there was a span of 5 bases. The CDR3 reads CASRAMNTEAFF. DNA for the CDR3: TGTGCCAGCAGGGCCATGAACACTGAAGCTTTCTTT.

The sample holds a few counts of this clone. V and J are TRBV5-5 and TRBJ1-6, with 8 bases identical to TRBD1. CDR1 and CDR2 (germline): SGHKS, YYEKEE (reference sequence). The CDR3 contains 14 residues. J was trimmed by 11 bases and V by 4 bases; bases with no gene match: 8. In nucleotides, the CDR3 is TGTGCCAGCAGCCCCTCGACAGGGGAGCCACCCCTCCACTTT. Amino acid sequence: CASSPSTGEPPLHF.

Worth noting for this clone: An end of the junction does not agree with germline; a read error may underlie this. This chain uses TRBV29-1 with TRBJ1-2; no clear D. Germline V gene data show CDR1 as SQVTM and CDR2 as ANQGSEA. This CDR3 contains 11 residues. The CDR3 DNA reads TGCAGCGTCGAAGGAGAGAGTGGCTACACCTTC. This encodes CSVEGESGYTF.

This chain links TRBV5-1 with TRBJ2-5, with 9 bases aligning to TRBD2. The CDR3 is made up of 15 amino acids. With V trimmed by 5 bases and J by 2 bases, 7 bases remained unmatched. Germline assignment: CDR1 SGHRS and CDR2 YFSETQ. The CDR3 DNA reads TGCGCCAGCAGGTTTAGCGGGGGCCTGCAAGAGACCCAGTACTTC. This translates into CASRFSGGLQETQYF.

The gene calls are TRBV19 and TRBJ1-2; 10 bases agree with TRBD1. Looked up from germline, CDR1 is LNHDA and CDR2 is SQIVND (reference sequence). The CDR3 loop spans 15 amino acids. Trimming cost V 3 bases and J 3 bases; bases outside gene matches: 4. CDR3 in DNA: TGTGCCAGTAGTATCCCGGGACAGGGGTACTATGGCTACACCTTC. Amino acids: CASSIPGQGYYGYTF.

The chain is built from TRBV13 and TRBJ2-7; 8 bases are shared with TRBD2. The ends lost 4 bases at V and 2 bases at J; junction bases unmatched: 10. Germline V gene lookup returns CDR1 PRHDT and CDR2 FYEKMQ (reference sequence). This CDR3 is built from 16 residues. The CDR3 reads CASSWQTSGRTYEQYF. The CDR3 DNA reads TGTGCCAGCAGCTGGCAAACTAGCGGAAGGACCTACGAGCAGTACTTC.